Described below is a single T cell receptor beta chain sequence and its context. Losses at the gene ends were 0 bases for V and 3 bases for J; bases not matched to a gene: 10. CDR1 and CDR2 (germline): LGHNA, YSLEER. This CDR3 spans 17 amino acids. The source of the sample is a study of blood T cell repertoires in COVID-19. Sequenced by immunoSEQ multiplex PCR; TCRdb stores in-frame clones only, minus some. The table lists 65,000 to 85,000 clones, roughly 90% of them singletons, with about 2.5% in the top ten. Material: peripheral blood. The rearrangement uses TRBV4-3 and TRBJ2-7, with TRBD2 matching over 8 bases. This clonotype was obtained from a human donor in a cohort sampled during active COVID-19. In nucleotides, the CDR3 is TGCGCCAGCAGCCAAGAGTTACAGCGGGAGCTCTACTACGAGCAGTACTTC. It is translated as CASSQELQRELYYEQYF.